Listed here are 27 T cell receptor beta chains from one sample, sequenced in a study of OX40 agonist ivuxolimab in advanced cancers. Library construction relied on the immunoSEQ multiplex PCR assay. Imported from immuneACCESS, the table was reduced by TCRdb to in-frame sequences with V and J called. These copies leave out some clones; in studies compared against another copy, an unresolved V gene accounts for under half, and the cause of the remainder is not known. The sample table contains 70,000 or so clones; only one count was recorded for about 80% of them. The ten largest account for under 3% of the sample. The sequencing used CD4+ or CD8+ T cells sorted from blood, collected in a trial of the OX40 agonist ivuxolimab. The receptor set was obtained from an adult with an advanced solid tumor such as melanoma, head and neck, liver or kidney cancer.

The table lists this clone with a few counts. The gene calls are TRBV4-2 and TRBJ1-2; D is unresolved. Germline V lookup: CDR1 LGHNA, CDR2 YNFKEQ. The CDR3 totals 15 residues. V was clipped by 1 base and J by 5 bases, with 14 bases between them. The CDR3 sequence: CASSQAGSIPYGYTF. CDR3 bases: TGTGCCAGCAGCCAAGCGGGCAGCATCCCATATGGCTACACCTTC.

The CDR3 DNA sequence: TGTGCCAGCAGGATGGGACTAGCGGGATCCTACGAGCAGTACTTC. This encodes CASRMGLAGSYEQYF. The V call is TRBV5-8, the J call TRBJ2-7; TRBD2 matches at 13 bases. This CDR3 spans 15 amino acids. With 5 bases clipped from V and 1 base from J, the junction kept 3 bases outside the gene matches. CDR1 is SGHTS, CDR2 YDEGEE, per germline.

This clone was observed a few times. The CDR3 reads CASSTGPQPQHF. CDR3 DNA sequence: TGTGCCAGCAGTACCGGGCCTCAGCCCCAGCATTTT. The rearrangement joins TRBV7-8 to TRBJ1-5; D uncertain. The V end was cut by 6 bases, the J end by 6 bases, with 9 bases between. CDR1 SGHVS and CDR2 FQNEAQ come from the germline V gene. The CDR3 loop spans 12 amino acids.

The chain links TRBV30 to TRBJ2-5, with 8 bases that match TRBD1. J gave up 1 base and V 4 bases, and 2 bases lay outside the gene matches. Germline V gives CDR1 GTSNPN, CDR2 SVGIG (reference sequence). The CDR3 sequence is 13 residues long. The CDR3 coding sequence is TGTGCCTGGAATACAGGGGGCCAAGAGACCCAGTACTTC. Translation gives CAWNTGGQETQYF. Looking up the rest from reference TRBV30 and TRBJ2-5 gives the full variable domain: SQTIHQWPATLVQPVGSPLSLECTVEGTSNPNLYWYRQAAGRGLQLLFYSVGIGQISSEVPQNLSASRPQDRQFILSSKKLLLSDSGFYLCAWNTGGQETQYFGPGTRLLVL.

This chain connects TRBV28 to TRBJ2-5, with 11 bases identical to TRBD2. After removal of 5 bases from V and 9 bases from J, the junction contained 8 bases not matched to a gene. Per germline, CDR1 MDHEN and CDR2 SYDVKM. The CDR3 has 14 residues. The CDR3 loop is CASSSSGREVAQYF. DNA of the CDR3: TGTGCCAGCAGTAGTAGCGGGAGGGAGGTGGCCCAGTACTTC.

The chain carries TRBV19 and TRBJ2-3, with TRBD2 as a possible D gene (5 bases). The ends were cut back, 6 bases at V and 4 bases at J, with 14 bases in the middle. Germline V gene lookup returns CDR1 LNHDA and CDR2 SQIVND (reference sequence). The CDR3 runs to 14 residues. The DNA for the CDR3 is TGTGCCAGTAGGCCGTATGAGGGCGCAGATACGCAGTATTTT. This encodes CASRPYEGADTQYF.

In this sample, this clone turned up a few times. The chain has TRBV4-2 and TRBJ2-2, with D tentatively TRBD2 (5 bases). CDR3 length: 15 residues. The V gene lost 1 base and the J gene lost 4 bases, with 10 bases spanning the gap. The V gene's germline CDR1 is LGHNA and CDR2 YNFKEQ. CDR3 DNA: TGTGCCAGCAGCCAAGGGGTAGGGAGCACCGGGGAGCTGTTTTTT. Translation gives CASSQGVGSTGELFF.

The chain uses TRBV27 and TRBJ1-6; D is ambiguous. Looked up from germline, CDR1 is MNHEY and CDR2 is SMNVEV (reference sequence). The CDR3 sequence is 13 residues long. V shed 6 bases and J shed 8 bases, with 11 bases lying between them. CDR3 region: CASSFILDSPLHF. CDR3 nucleotides: TGTGCCAGCAGCTTTATTCTCGATTCACCCCTCCACTTT.

CDR3 in DNA: TGTGCCAGCAGCCTTATCTCAGGGGCACCCGGGGAGCTGTTTTTT. Protein: CASSLISGAPGELFF. The genes are TRBV11-2 and TRBJ2-2; weak D call: TRBD1 (6 bases). This CDR3 contains 15 residues. V was clipped by 5 bases and J by 6 bases, with 16 bases between them. CDR1 SGHAT and CDR2 FQNNGV come from the germline V gene.

The chain joins TRBV28 to TRBJ2-1, with 11 positions matching TRBD2. V was clipped by 5 bases and J by 9 bases; unmatched bases: 12. CDR3 length: 16 amino acids. Germline-derived CDR1 and CDR2 are MDHEN and SYDVKM. The DNA for the CDR3 is TGTGCCAGCAGTCCTCCAGGTAGCGGGAGGGTTGGTGAGCAGTTCTTC. This encodes CASSPPGSGRVGEQFF. The whole variable domain, remainder taken from reference TRBV28 and TRBJ2-1, is DVKVTQSSRYLVKRTGEKVFLECVQDMDHENMFWYRQDPGLGLRLIYFSYDVKMKEKGDIPEGYSVSREKKERFSLILESASTNQTSMYLCASSPPGSGRVGEQFFGPGTRLTVL.

V usage is TRBV6-6 and J usage is TRBJ2-1; the D gene is possibly TRBD2 (5 bases). Germline assignment: CDR1 MNHNY and CDR2 SVGAGI (reference sequence). The CDR3 consists of 16 residues. Trimming removed 6 bases at V and 4 bases at J, with 19 bases between. The CDR3 protein is CASRDGGRAVYNEQFF. The CDR3 bases are TGTGCCAGCAGGGACGGCGGGCGGGCCGTTTACAATGAGCAGTTCTTC.

The chain employs TRBV12-5 and TRBJ2-5; TRBD1 aligns across 8 bases. Germline-derived CDR1 and CDR2 are LGHNT and FRNRAP. The CDR3 spans 12 residues. Trimming took 5 bases from V and 5 from J; bases not matched to a gene: 1. The CDR3 spells CASGTGGETQYF. DNA for the CDR3: TGTGCTAGTGGTACAGGGGGGGAGACCCAGTACTTC.

This clone was detected only a few times. The J gene is TRBJ1-1, the V gene TRBV10-1, with D possibly matching TRBD1 (5 bases). From germline, CDR1 is WNHNN and CDR2 SYGVQD (reference sequence). Trimming shortened V by 8 bases and J by 5 bases, and 15 bases separated the two germline ends. The CDR3 sequence is 13 residues long. The CDR3 bases are TGCGCCAGCTCTGTTGTGAGGGGTACTGAAGCTTTCTTT. Translating gives CASSVVRGTEAFF.

The CDR3 nucleotides read TGTGCCAGCAGTTTTCCCCGGCGGGAGACTGGAGAGACCCAGTACTTC. It specifies CASSFPRRETGETQYF. The chain links TRBV6-5 to TRBJ2-5; 7 bases line up with TRBD2. Germline trimming cut 4 bases from V and 4 bases from J; bases unmatched to any gene: 12. This CDR3 comprises 16 residues. Germline lookup yields CDR1 MNHEY and CDR2 SVGAGI.

The V call is TRBV2, the J call TRBJ1-4, with D maybe TRBD1 (5 bases). The germline V gene encodes CDR1 SNHLY and CDR2 FYNNEI. The CDR3 runs to 15 residues. Trimming shortened V by 4 bases and J by 2 bases, and 11 bases separated the two germline ends. CDR3 in DNA: TGTGCCAGCAGTGTTCGGGGGATGACTAATGAAAAACTGTTTTTT. It translates to CASSVRGMTNEKLFF. The full variable domain, completed using reference TRBV2 and TRBJ1-4, is EPEVTQTPSHQVTQMGQEVILRCVPISNHLYFYWYRQILGQKVEFLVSFYNNEISEKSEIFDDQFSVERPDGSNFTLKIRSTKLEDSAMYFCASSVRGMTNEKLFFGSGTQLSVL.

The chain uses TRBV11-3 and TRBJ1-1; D gene ambiguous. This CDR3 spans 14 amino acids. V shed 3 bases and J shed 5 bases, with 13 bases lying between them. The germline V gene has CDR1 SGHNT and CDR2 YENEEA. In DNA, the CDR3 is TGTGCCAGCAGCTTGTCCTTACCCCGTACTGAAGCTTTCTTT. Protein: CASSLSLPRTEAFF. Together with reference TRBV11-3 and TRBJ1-1, the CDR3 gives the full variable domain: EAGVVQSPRYKIIEKKQPVAFWCNPISGHNTLYWYLQNLGQGPELLIRYENEEAVDDSQLPKDRFSAERLKGVDSTLKIQPAELGDSAVYLCASSLSLPRTEAFFGQGTRLTVV.

The J gene is TRBJ2-7, the V gene TRBV2; D is possibly TRBD1 or TRBD2 (5 bases each). The length of the CDR3 is 15 residues. Per the germline V gene, CDR1 is SNHLY and CDR2 is FYNNEI. The V end lost 7 bases, the J end lost 3 bases, and 19 bases lay between the germline ends. The CDR3 sequence is CASTWSPRGDYEQYF. The CDR3 DNA reads TGTGCCAGCACCTGGAGCCCGCGAGGGGACTACGAGCAGTACTTC.

J is TRBJ2-2 and V is TRBV6-1; D assignment may be TRBD1 or TRBD2 (6 bases each). V lost 1 base and J lost 4, with 13 bases in between. From germline, CDR1 is MNHNS and CDR2 SASEGT. CDR3 length: 16 amino acids. The CDR3 reads CASSEGDGGGTGELFF. In DNA form, the CDR3 reads TGTGCCAGCAGTGAAGGGGACGGGGGCGGCACCGGGGAGCTGTTTTTT.

V is TRBV5-1 and J is TRBJ1-1; 8 bases line up with TRBD1. Losses at the gene ends were 10 bases for V and 2 bases for J; bases not matched to a gene: 7. The CDR3 has 13 residues. Germline V gives CDR1 SGHRS, CDR2 YFSETQ. CDR3 sequence: CAGRQGINTEAFF. The CDR3 DNA follows: TGCGCCGGCCGACAGGGGATTAACACTGAAGCTTTCTTT.

CDR3 loop: CASSLRPGPGGTDTQYF. As DNA, the CDR3 is TGTGCCAGCAGCTTAAGGCCGGGACCCGGGGGGACAGATACGCAGTATTTT. This chain joins TRBV7-6 and TRBJ2-3; 7 bases are shared with TRBD2. Germline CDR1 is SGHVS and CDR2 is FNYEAQ. Losses at the gene ends were 2 bases for V and 3 bases for J; bases not matched to a gene: 11. The CDR3 has 17 residues.

The V call is TRBV27, the J call TRBJ1-1; D may be TRBD1 (6 bases). The CDR3 runs 15 residues. The germline V gene has CDR1 MNHEY and CDR2 SMNVEV (reference sequence). Trimming removed 6 bases from V and 1 base from J, with 15 bases in between. The CDR3 nucleotides are TGTGCCAGCAGATCGGTCGACAGGCGGAACACTGAAGCTTTCTTT. As protein: CASRSVDRRNTEAFF.

This chain connects TRBV30 to TRBJ1-1, with D possibly being TRBD1 (5 bases). Deletions cut 0 bases from V and 2 bases from J, with 10 bases between. The CDR3 is 14 residues long. Germline CDR1 GTSNPN, CDR2 SVGIG (reference sequence). The CDR3 coding sequence is TGTGCCTGGAGTGTATACAGGACCAACACTGAAGCTTTCTTT. It specifies CAWSVYRTNTEAFF.

The chain couples TRBV27 to TRBJ1-2; D is unresolved. The germline V gene has CDR1 MNHEY and CDR2 SMNVEV (reference sequence). V dropped 3 bases and J dropped 7 bases, with 15 bases sitting between them. The CDR3 consists of 14 residues. CDR3 nucleotide sequence: TGTGCCAGCAGTTTCGTGGCAGCCTCTTCTGGCTACACCTTC. It translates to CASSFVAASSGYTF.

The chain combines TRBV6-1 with TRBJ1-1, with D possibly being TRBD1 (6 bases). Germline CDR1 is MNHNS and CDR2 is SASEGT. CDR3 length: 14 amino acids. Trimming pared 4 bases from V and 1 base from J, leaving 10 bases between. CDR3 amino acids: CASSAVRGNTEAFF. The CDR3 DNA follows: TGTGCCAGCAGTGCCGTCAGGGGGAACACTGAAGCTTTCTTT.

The chain recombines TRBV6-1 with TRBJ2-7, with D unclear. Germline assignment: CDR1 MNHNS and CDR2 SASEGT. The CDR3 covers 13 residues. Trimming took 7 bases from V and 6 from J, leaving 16 bases between them. CDR3: CASTSSSGTEQYF. The DNA for the CDR3 is TGTGCCAGCACCTCTTCATCGGGTACCGAGCAGTACTTC.

The chain combines TRBV19 with TRBJ2-1; 16 nucleotides agree with TRBD2. The CDR3 has 17 residues. CDR1 LNHDA and CDR2 SQIVND come from the germline V gene (reference sequence). V gave up 5 bases and J gave up 4 bases; unmatched junction bases: 5. CDR3 sequence (DNA): TGTGCCAGTAGTTCCGGGACTAGCGGGGGGGATTACAATGAGCAGTTCTTC. This encodes CASSSGTSGGDYNEQFF.

The CDR3 nucleotides are TGCGCCAGCAAGCAGGAAACGGGCTACACCTTC. It specifies CASKQETGYTF. V usage is TRBV5-1 and J usage is TRBJ1-2, with no clear D. The germline CDR1 and CDR2 sequences are SGHRS and YFSETQ. CDR3 length: 11 residues. Trimming shortened V by 6 bases and J by 8 bases, and 11 bases separated the two germline ends.